These 8 T cell receptor beta chains share one sample of origin, sequenced in a study of OX40 agonist ivuxolimab in advanced cancers. Data came from immunoSEQ multiplex PCR; TCRdb stores just in-frame clones and leaves some out. Of about 69,000 clones in the sample, roughly nine tenths are singletons; the top ten hold 14% to 15%. The material sequenced was CD4+ or CD8+ T cells sorted from blood, taken in a trial of the OX40 agonist ivuxolimab. The receptor set was obtained from an adult with an advanced solid tumor such as melanoma, head and neck, liver or kidney cancer.

The chain joins TRBV4-2 to TRBJ2-3, with D perhaps matching TRBD1 or TRBD2 (5 bases each). Between the trimmed V and J ends, which lost 3 bases and 6 bases, there was a span of 16 bases. There are 15 residues in the CDR3. CDR1 and CDR2 (germline): LGHNA, YNFKEQ. The CDR3 bases are TGTGCCAGCAGCCAGGGACCGGGAAACTTGGATACGCAGTATTTT. Its protein is CASSQGPGNLDTQYF.

This chain connects TRBV19 to TRBJ1-2; 8 bases agree with TRBD1. The length of the CDR3 is 14 residues. The germline V gene encodes CDR1 LNHDA and CDR2 SQIVND (reference sequence). The trim removed 3 bases at V and 2 bases at J, leaving 2 bases unmatched. The CDR3 DNA reads as TGTGCCAGTAGTATTGGACAGGGCAACTATGGCTACACCTTC. This encodes CASSIGQGNYGYTF.

This chain connects TRBV11-2 to TRBJ1-4, with a tentative D call TRBD1 (6 bases). The CDR3 is made up of 14 amino acids. Germline loops: CDR1 SGHAT, CDR2 FQNNGV. Between the trimmed V and J ends, which lost 2 bases and 4 bases, there was a span of 8 bases. The CDR3 spells CASSLPRGNEKLFF. The CDR3 DNA is TGTGCCAGCAGCTTACCCAGGGGTAATGAAAAACTGTTTTTT.

The CDR3 bases are TGTGCCAGCAGCGTAGGGACACCTGGAAACACCATATATTTT. It is translated as CASSVGTPGNTIYF. The rearrangement uses TRBV9 and TRBJ1-3, with D maybe TRBD1 (5 bases). V lost 0 bases and J lost 2, with 6 bases in between. Germline loops: CDR1 SGDLS, CDR2 YYNGEE. This CDR3 comprises 14 residues. The whole variable domain, filled in from reference TRBV9 and TRBJ1-3, reads DSGVTQTPKHLITATGQRVTLRCSPRSGDLSVYWYQQSLDQGLQFLIQYYNGEERAKGNILERFSAQQFPDLHSELNLSSLELGDSALYFCASSVGTPGNTIYFGEGSWLTVV.

The chain joins TRBV4-3 to TRBJ1-5, with D hard to call. This CDR3 has 15 amino acids. Trimming removed 1 base from V and 0 bases from J, with 7 bases in between. The germline gives CDR1 LGHNA, CDR2 YSLEER. CDR3 protein: CASSQGSTSNQPQHF. The CDR3 nucleotides read TGCGCCAGCAGCCAAGGGAGTACTAGCAATCAGCCCCAGCATTTT.

With respect to this clone: Other DNA variants within this sample encode the same CDR3. J is TRBJ1-5 and V is TRBV19; 7 positions match TRBD1. The CDR3 is made up of 14 amino acids. Trimming at V came to 2 bases and at J to 4 bases, leaving 2 bases not matched to a gene. Germline V CDR1 and CDR2: LNHDA, SQIVND (reference sequence). CDR3 amino acids: CASSIRDRNQPQHF. CDR3 bases: TGTGCCAGTAGTATACGGGACAGAAATCAGCCCCAGCATTTT.

The chain couples TRBV4-3 to TRBJ2-7; perhaps TRBD1 as D (5 bases). V was shortened by 0 bases and J by 2 bases, with 11 bases between the two germline ends. CDR3 size: 15 residues. Germline V lookup: CDR1 LGHNA, CDR2 YSLEER. CDR3 protein: CASSQDWGETYEQYF. CDR3 nucleotide sequence: TGCGCCAGCAGCCAAGATTGGGGCGAGACCTACGAGCAGTACTTC.

This chain links TRBV7-3 with TRBJ1-1, with D tentatively TRBD1 (5 bases). The CDR3 has 15 amino acids. Trimming pared 2 bases from V and 3 bases from J, leaving 13 bases between. Germline CDR1 and CDR2: SGHTA and FQGTGA. The chain's CDR3 is CASSLGYGDDTEAFF. CDR3 nucleotides: TGTGCCAGCAGCTTAGGGTATGGGGACGACACTGAAGCTTTCTTT.